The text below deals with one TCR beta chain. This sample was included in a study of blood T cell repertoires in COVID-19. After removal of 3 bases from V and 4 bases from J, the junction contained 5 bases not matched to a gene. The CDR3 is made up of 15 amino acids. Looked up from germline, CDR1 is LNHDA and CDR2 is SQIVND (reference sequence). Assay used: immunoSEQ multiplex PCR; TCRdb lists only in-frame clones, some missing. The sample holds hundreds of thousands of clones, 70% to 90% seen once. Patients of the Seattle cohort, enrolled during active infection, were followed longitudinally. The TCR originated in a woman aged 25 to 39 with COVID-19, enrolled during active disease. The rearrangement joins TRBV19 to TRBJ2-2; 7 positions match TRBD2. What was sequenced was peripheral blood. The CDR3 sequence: CASSMREFGTGELFF. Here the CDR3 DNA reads TGTGCCAGTAGTATGCGGGAGTTCGGCACCGGGGAGCTGTTTTTT.